Listed below are T cell receptor beta chains from one sample, sequenced in a study of OX40 agonist ivuxolimab in advanced cancers. Assay: immunoSEQ multiplex PCR; the TCRdb copy retains only in-frame clones and omits some. In the table there are around 35,000 clones, approximately 78% of which are singletons. This sample comprised CD4+ or CD8+ T cells sorted from blood, obtained in a trial of the OX40 agonist ivuxolimab. These receptors were obtained from an adult with an advanced solid tumor such as melanoma, head and neck, liver or kidney cancer. Each CDR3 is given with its conserved first and last residue. A D gene is named only where the DNA matches it firmly. Clone size is given for some rows only: seen once, a few or many times, or a class if the clone is expanded.

clone_size cdr3_length d_call j_call v_call cdr3_nt cdr3_aa
. 13 TRBD2 TRBJ2-1 TRBV19 TGTGCCACCTCCCGGGACTATACCCATGAGCAGTTCTTC CATSRDYTHEQFF
. 14 . TRBJ2-3 TRBV11-2 TGTGCCAGCAGCTTAGAACAGAGCGGAGATACGCAGTATTTT CASSLEQSGDTQYF
. 15 . TRBJ2-3 TRBV6-5 TGTGCCAGCAGTTACTCGAATGCCGGCCCAGATACGCAGTATTTT CASSYSNAGPDTQYF
. 13 . TRBJ1-5 TRBV19 TGTGCCAGCGTGGGGAGTAACCTCCAGCCCCAGCATTTT CASVGSNLQPQHF
. 15 . TRBJ2-3 TRBV5-4 TGTGCCAGCAGCTTGGACGGGAAAAGCACAGATACGCAGTATTTT CASSLDGKSTDTQYF
. 15 . TRBJ2-1 TRBV9 TGTGCCAGCAGCGCAAACCCGAGCTCCTACAATGAGCAGTTCTTC CASSANPSSYNEQFF
. 13 . TRBJ1-1 TRBV5-1 TGCGCCAGCAAATTAACGGGAGATACTGAAGCTTTCTTT CASKLTGDTEAFF
. 14 . TRBJ2-3 TRBV6-1 TGTGCCAGCAGTGAAGCGGGGGGGCGGGATACGCAGTATTTT CASSEAGGRDTQYF
. 15 TRBD1 TRBJ1-5 TRBV19 TGTGCCAGTAAACGGACAGGGAATAGCAATCAGCCCCAGCATTTT CASKRTGNSNQPQHF
. 12 TRBD1 TRBJ2-1 TRBV18 TGTGCCAGCTCACGGACAGGGGATGAGCAGTTCTTC CASSRTGDEQFF
. 16 . TRBJ2-3 TRBV9 TGTGCCAGCAGCCTAAGGGACACGGTGATCGGTTATACGCAGTATTTT CASSLRDTVIGYTQYF
. 15 . TRBJ1-1 TRBV19 TGTGCCAGTAGTAACCTTCGGCAGAGAAACACTGAAGCTTTCTTT CASSNLRQRNTEAFF
. 14 . TRBJ1-3 TRBV2 TGTGCCAGCAGGGAGGGGGGGCCTGGAAACACCATATATTTT CASREGGPGNTIYF
. 16 TRBD2 TRBJ2-1 TRBV6-6 TGTGCCAGCAGTTCTAGCGGGCCTAGCTCCTACAATGAGCAGTTCTTC CASSSSGPSSYNEQFF
. 12 . TRBJ1-2 TRBV7-2 TGTGCCAGCAGCTTAGAACGGGTGGGCTACACCTTC CASSLERVGYTF
. 15 TRBD1 TRBJ2-4 TRBV4-1 TGCGCCAGCAGCCGAATAGGACAGGGGAAGAACATTCAGTACTTC CASSRIGQGKNIQYF
. 13 . TRBJ1-1 TRBV19 TGTGCCACAACCGGGACACTTAACACTGAAGCTTTCTTT CATTGTLNTEAFF
few 14 TRBD1 TRBJ1-1 TRBV6-6 TGTGCCAGCAGTTACTCGGGACAGCGTAGGGTCGCTTTCTTT CASSYSGQRRVAFF
. 15 . TRBJ2-5 TRBV9 TGTGCCAGCAGCGTCCACTCGGGAGTTGAAGAGACCCAGTACTTC CASSVHSGVEETQYF
. 11 . TRBJ1-1 TRBV6-5 TGTGCCAGCATCCGGGGCACTGAAGCTTTCTTT CASIRGTEAFF
once 18 . TRBJ2-6 TRBV4-1 TGCGCCAAACTATCTATGGCGCCAAACAACTCTGGGGCCAACGTCCTGACTTTC CAKLSMAPNNSGANVLTF
. 14 . TRBJ2-3 TRBV29-1 TGCAGCACCCCATTCCAGGGCGGGTTAGATACGCAGTATTTT CSTPFQGGLDTQYF
once 16 . TRBJ1-5 TRBV19 TGTGCCAGTAGTACAAACCGCGGAGGCCCCAATCAGCCCCAGCATTTT CASSTNRGGPNQPQHF
. 16 TRBD2 TRBJ2-1 TRBV12-5 TGTGCTAGTGGTTTGGGGGGGACTAGCGGGAGTGGGAAGCAGTTCTTC CASGLGGTSGSGKQFF
. 14 . TRBJ2-1 TRBV2 TGTGCCAGCAGTGTCCCTGGGACCGACAATGAGCAGTTCTTC CASSVPGTDNEQFF
. 15 TRBD2 TRBJ2-3 TRBV7-3 TGTGCCAGCAGCCGCCTTGGCGGGGGGCAAGATACGCAGTATTTT CASSRLGGGQDTQYF
once 15 . TRBJ2-3 TRBV6-4 TGTGCCGGCTCCTCGGTAAGGAATCGCACAGATACGCAGTATTTT CAGSSVRNRTDTQYF
. 23 . TRBJ1-5 TRBV6-7 TGTGCCAGCAGTCGTGTACAGGGTCTTCATACCCAATCCCGGGGATATAGCAATCAGCCCCAGCATTTT CASSRVQGLHTQSRGYSNQPQHF
. 16 . TRBJ2-4 TRBV27 TGTGCCAGCAGTGGCCCTGGGACCATAGCCAAAAACATTCAGTACTTC CASSGPGTIAKNIQYF
. 15 . TRBJ2-3 TRBV4-1 TGCGCCAGCAGCCAAGCTTGGCAGAGCACAGATACGCAGTATTTT CASSQAWQSTDTQYF
. 15 TRBD1 TRBJ1-4 TRBV28 TGTGCCAGCACCTTTCAGGGGGCAACTAATGAAAAACTGTTTTTT CASTFQGATNEKLFF
once 16 . TRBJ2-1 TRBV11-2 TGTGCCAGCAGCTTGGCGGACACGAGCTCCTACAATGAGCAGTTCTTC CASSLADTSSYNEQFF
. 16 . TRBJ1-4 TRBV15 TGTGCCACCAGCAGATACAGAGGGGGAGATCTTGAAAAACTGTTTTTT CATSRYRGGDLEKLFF
. 13 . TRBJ2-2 TRBV28 TGTGCCAGCAGAGGCACATACACCGGGGAGCTGTTTTTT CASRGTYTGELFF
. 15 . TRBJ2-2 TRBV4-3 TGCGCCAGCAGCCAAGTGTACAGGCCCACCGGGGAGCTGTTTTTT CASSQVYRPTGELFF
once 13 . TRBJ2-2 TRBV27 TGTGCCAGCAGTTTAACGAACACCGGGGAGCTGTTTTTT CASSLTNTGELFF
few 13 TRBD1 TRBJ1-4 TRBV7-2 TGTGCCAGCAGCGCTGACAGGGGCGAAAAACTGTTTTTT CASSADRGEKLFF
. 13 TRBD1 TRBJ1-1 TRBV28 TGTGCCAGCAGGGGACGTCGACAGGGGAAAGCTTTCTTT CASRGRRQGKAFF
. 14 TRBD1 TRBJ1-4 TRBV5-1 TGCGCCAGCAGCTTCGGGGACAGGGATGAAAAACTGTTTTTT CASSFGDRDEKLFF
. 14 . TRBJ2-2 TRBV28 TGTGCCAGCAGTTTATCAGGGTCCCTGGGGGAGCTGTTTTTT CASSLSGSLGELFF
. 15 TRBD2 TRBJ2-7 TRBV6-1 TGTGCCAGCACCCCTTCTAGCGGGGGGCACTACGAACAGTACTTC CASTPSSGGHYEQYF
. 15 . TRBJ2-7 TRBV7-9 TGTGCCAGCAGCTCGGAACGGACTTCCAGGGGCGAGCAGTACTTC CASSSERTSRGEQYF